This entry lists 14 T cell receptor beta chains sequenced from one sample in a study of Ad26.COV2.S vaccination and SARS-CoV-2 variants. Assay: immunoSEQ multiplex PCR; the TCRdb copy retains only in-frame clones and omits some. The sample includes about 390,000 clones, around nine tenths of them seen just once. Treatment here: around 19 received Ad26.COV2.S at low or high dose, single or two shots; about five received placebo; per-sample allocation not given. Sampling was done on day 63 after the first vaccine or placebo injection. The source material was peripheral blood, sampled in a trial of Ad26.COV2.S vaccine versus placebo. Receptors originate from a person between 18 and 59 years old who received the Ad26.COV2.S COVID-19 vaccine or a placebo.

The genes are TRBV28 and TRBJ2-1; D possibly uses TRBD1 or TRBD2 (5 bases each). Between the trimmed V and J ends, which lost 6 bases and 5 bases, there was a span of 17 bases. Germline assignment: CDR1 MDHEN and CDR2 SYDVKM. This CDR3 is built from 15 residues. This CDR3 reads CASSPFWDGNNEQFF. The CDR3 nucleotides read TGTGCCAGCAGCCCCTTTTGGGACGGTAACAATGAGCAGTTCTTC.

This rearrangement joins TRBV7-9 to TRBJ2-3; 10 nucleotides line up with TRBD2. The CDR3 runs to 15 residues. The V and J ends lost 3 bases and 6 bases, in that order; junction bases with no gene match: 6. CDR1 and CDR2 from the germline V gene are SEHNR and FQNEAQ (reference sequence). DNA of the CDR3: TGTGCCAGCAGCTTTGAGCGGGGGGGCCACGATACGCAGTATTTT. Its translation: CASSFERGGHDTQYF.

The genes are TRBV3-1 (or the pseudogene TRBV3-2) and TRBJ1-1; D may be TRBD1 (5 bases). The V end lost 3 bases, the J end lost 4 bases, and 9 bases lay between the germline ends. CDR1 LGHDT and CDR2 YNNKEL come from the germline V gene (reference sequence). The CDR3 runs 13 residues. The chain's CDR3 is CASSQGPTTEAFF. The CDR3 DNA reads as TGTGCCAGCAGCCAGGGACCCACCACTGAAGCTTTCTTT.

This clone was observed once. The V call is TRBV24-1, the J call TRBJ2-3; D may be TRBD2 (6 bases). Germline values: CDR1 KGHDR, CDR2 SFDVKD. Trimming removed 9 bases at V and 3 bases at J, with 9 bases between. The CDR3 covers 12 residues. CDR3 bases: TGTGCCACCGGAGGGCTGACAGATACGCAGTATTTT. Translation: CATGGLTDTQYF.

V usage is TRBV3-1 (or the pseudogene TRBV3-2) and J usage is TRBJ2-1; 9 bases map to TRBD2. The CDR3 extends over 17 amino acids. V lost 0 bases and J lost 9; bases outside the gene matches: 12. In germline, CDR1 is LGHDT, CDR2 YNNKEL (reference sequence). The CDR3 loop is CASSQDRGLAGRGEQFF. As DNA, the CDR3 is TGTGCCAGCAGCCAAGATAGGGGGCTAGCGGGGCGGGGTGAGCAGTTCTTC.

Written as DNA, the CDR3 is TGTGCCATCAGTAGGGGACAGGGAAGGGACAATGAGCAGTTCTTC. Translating gives CAISRGQGRDNEQFF. This chain links TRBV10-3 with TRBJ2-1, with 9 bases lining up with TRBD1. This CDR3 is 15 amino acids long. Germline V gene sequence: CDR1 ENHRY, CDR2 SYGVKD. V shed 5 bases, J shed 5 bases, and the junction held 7 bases outside the gene matches.

The V gene is TRBV5-1, the J gene TRBJ1-1, with D tentatively TRBD1 (5 bases). Germline V gene lookup returns CDR1 SGHRS and CDR2 YFSETQ. The germline V and J ends were trimmed by 3 bases and 3 bases, with 15 bases remaining between them. The CDR3 totals 15 residues. The CDR3 loop reads CASSWGNRSDTEAFF. CDR3 coding DNA: TGCGCCAGCAGCTGGGGGAATAGGAGCGACACTGAAGCTTTCTTT.

The chain couples TRBV19 to TRBJ1-4; 10 bases are shared with TRBD1. Germline V gene lookup returns CDR1 LNHDA and CDR2 SQIVND (reference sequence). V lost 10 bases and J lost 4; bases outside the gene matches: 6. This CDR3 spans 14 amino acids. CDR3 amino acids: CATRQGAVNEKLFF. The CDR3 coding sequence is TGTGCCACCCGACAGGGGGCGGTTAATGAAAAACTGTTTTTT.

In this sample, this clone turned up a few times. The chain uses TRBV27 and TRBJ1-2; 9 bases are shared with TRBD1. The CDR3 sequence is 13 residues long. Losses at the gene ends were 6 bases for V and 7 bases for J; bases not matched to a gene: 6. CDR1 is MNHEY, CDR2 SMNVEV, per germline (reference sequence). In nucleotides, the CDR3 is TGTGCCAGCAGAACTCAGACAGGGGGTGGCTACACCTTC. Protein sequence: CASRTQTGGGYTF.

The chain uses TRBV3-1 (or the pseudogene TRBV3-2) and TRBJ2-3; 10 bases are a match to TRBD2. The CDR3 is made up of 18 amino acids. V lost 0 bases and J lost 2; bases outside the gene matches: 8. Germline V gene data show CDR1 as LGHDT and CDR2 as YNNKEL (reference sequence). In nucleotides, the CDR3 is TGTGCCAGCAGCCAAGATTTAGCGGGGGGCCTTAACACAGATACGCAGTATTTT. This codes for CASSQDLAGGLNTDTQYF.

The chain combines TRBV4-3 with TRBJ2-3; no firm D call. The CDR3 loop spans 13 amino acids. V gave up 1 base and J gave up 5 bases, with 7 bases separating them. Germline lookup yields CDR1 LGHNA and CDR2 YSLEER. The CDR3 nucleotides are TGCGCCAGCAGCCAAGGGCGGCAAGATACGCAGTATTTT. Amino acid sequence: CASSQGRQDTQYF.

The table lists this clone with a count of one. This specimen includes other DNA sequences encoding the same CDR3. This chain links TRBV18 with TRBJ1-5, with 9 bases identical to TRBD1. Germline assignment: CDR1 KGHSH and CDR2 LQKENI. V trimming: 4 bases; J trimming: 4 bases; junction bases outside the gene matches: 2. This CDR3 contains 14 residues. CDR3 bases: TGTGCCAGCTCACTCGGACAGGGGAATCAGCCCCAGCATTTT. This translates into CASSLGQGNQPQHF. Supplemented by reference TRBV18 and TRBJ1-5, the full variable domain reads NAGVMQNPRHLVRRRGQEARLRCSPMKGHSHVYWYRQLPEEGLKFMVYLQKENIIDESGMPKERFSAEFPKEGPSILRIQQVVRGDSAAYFCASSLGQGNQPQHFGDGTRLSIL.

This clone was recorded a few times. The V gene is TRBV10-2, the J gene TRBJ1-2, with no clear D. V lost 6 bases, J lost 3 bases, and 32 bases lay in between. The CDR3 length is 20 residues. CDR1 WSHSY and CDR2 SAAADI come from the germline V gene. This CDR3 reads CASSAAKFLAPGPRDYGYTF. CDR3 DNA: TGCGCCAGCAGCGCAGCTAAGTTCTTGGCCCCCGGACCACGCGACTATGGCTACACCTTC.

V gene TRBV4-3 combines with J gene TRBJ1-6; D might be TRBD1 (5 bases). Looked up from germline, CDR1 is LGHNA and CDR2 is YSLEER. V was trimmed by 0 bases and J by 5 bases, leaving 11 bases between them. This CDR3 has 16 residues. CDR3 in amino acids: CASSQDLRRDNSPLHF. CDR3 DNA sequence: TGCGCCAGCAGCCAAGATCTCCGCAGGGATAATTCACCCCTCCACTTT.